Presented here are 28 T cell receptor beta chains from one specimen sequenced in a study of OX40 agonist ivuxolimab in advanced cancers. Generated by immunoSEQ multiplex PCR, the TCRdb table keeps only in-frame clones and is missing some. The profile shows 65,000 to 75,000 clones, around 84% of them singletons. Sequencing used CD4+ or CD8+ T cells sorted from blood, obtained in a trial of the OX40 agonist ivuxolimab. The receptors originated from an adult with an advanced solid tumor such as melanoma, head and neck, liver or kidney cancer.

This chain uses TRBV5-1 with TRBJ2-7; D is undetermined. CDR3 size: 13 residues. Trimming stripped 0 bases from V and 9 bases from J, with 13 bases between. The germline V gene encodes CDR1 SGHRS and CDR2 YFSETQ. CDR3 region: CASSLAPGEVQYF. CDR3 coding DNA: TGCGCCAGCAGCTTGGCCCCTGGCGAGGTGCAGTACTTC.

The chain combines TRBV14 with TRBJ2-5; D is uncertain. Trimming removed 4 bases at V and 5 bases at J, with 11 bases between. Per the germline V gene, CDR1 is SGHDN and CDR2 is FVKESK. The CDR3 runs to 13 residues. CDR3 sequence (DNA): TGTGCCAGCAGCCTAACCTTGGGGGAGACCCAGTACTTC. Its protein is CASSLTLGETQYF.

The chain uses TRBV7-2 and TRBJ2-3; D gene ambiguous. Trimming left V 0 bases short and J 4 bases short, with 5 bases between. The V gene's germline CDR1 is SGHTA and CDR2 FQGNSA. The CDR3 contains 13 residues. Written as DNA, the CDR3 is TGTGCCAGCAGCTTAGCGGTGGCAGATACGCAGTATTTT. Translating it yields CASSLAVADTQYF.

The V gene is TRBV10-1, the J gene TRBJ2-7; no clear D gene. The V gene's germline CDR1 is WNHNN and CDR2 SYGVQD (reference sequence). Deletions cut 5 bases from V and 2 bases from J, with 13 bases between. The CDR3 is made up of 14 amino acids. CDR3: CASSLQRSPYEQYF. In DNA form, the CDR3 reads TGCGCCAGCAGTTTACAGAGAAGCCCCTACGAGCAGTACTTC.

CDR3 DNA sequence: TGTGCCAGCAGCGCCTGGACAGGGGGAGAGACCCAGTACTTC. Translation gives CASSAWTGGETQYF. This sequence joins TRBV5-6 and TRBJ2-5; 10 positions agree with TRBD1. Per the germline V gene, CDR1 is SGHDT and CDR2 is YYEEEE. The CDR3 length is 14 residues. The trim removed 4 bases at V and 4 bases at J, leaving 4 bases unmatched. The full variable domain, with the rest looked up from reference TRBV5-6 and TRBJ2-5, is DAGVTQSPTHLIKTRGQQVTLRCSPKSGHDTVSWYQQALGQGPQFIFQYYEEEERQRGNFPDRFSGHQFPNYSSELNVNALLLGDSALYLCASSAWTGGETQYFGPGTRLLVL.

A single count supports this clone. The chain uses TRBV18 and TRBJ2-5; 9 nucleotides align to TRBD2. J gave up 11 bases and V 0 bases, and 16 bases lay outside the gene matches. The CDR3 is made up of 17 amino acids. Per germline, CDR1 KGHSH and CDR2 LQKENI. In nucleotides, the CDR3 is TGTGCCAGCTCACCACCGGCAGCGGGGGGACCTTCGAGGGAGCAGTACTTC. Its translation: CASSPPAAGGPSREQYF.

The chain uses TRBV7-3 and TRBJ2-3; 7 bases are shared with TRBD2. Germline V lookup: CDR1 SGHTA, CDR2 FQGTGA. There are 14 residues in the CDR3. The V gene end was trimmed by 8 bases and the J gene end by 0 bases; junction bases not matched to a gene: 5. CDR3 bases: TGTGCCAGCCGAGCGGGGCCAAGCACAGATACGCAGTATTTT. Translating gives CASRAGPSTDTQYF.

The V call is TRBV25-1, the J call TRBJ1-2; D is unclear. V lost 3 bases and J lost 4, with 6 bases in between. This CDR3 is built from 12 residues. Germline lookup yields CDR1 MGHDK and CDR2 SYGVNS. CDR3 sequence: CASSDGSYGYTF. As DNA, the CDR3 is TGTGCCAGCAGTGACGGCAGCTATGGCTACACCTTC.

The V call is TRBV7-2, the J call TRBJ1-1; no clear D. The V gene's germline CDR1 is SGHTA and CDR2 FQGNSA. V was pared by 0 bases and J by 1 base, with 6 bases between. This CDR3 has 14 residues. The DNA of the CDR3 is TGTGCCAGCAGCTTAGCGAAGGGGAACACTGAAGCTTTCTTT. Protein product: CASSLAKGNTEAFF.

This CDR3 is CASSVFGGDGYTF. CDR3 bases: TGTGCCAGCAGCGTATTCGGGGGCGATGGCTACACCTTC. The J gene is TRBJ1-2, the V gene TRBV9, with TRBD1 as a possible D gene (6 bases). Germline-derived CDR1 and CDR2 are SGDLS and YYNGEE. The CDR3 contains 13 residues. Between the trimmed V and J ends, which lost 1 base and 6 bases, there was a span of 10 bases.

This clone was counted between two and nine times. The CDR3 DNA reads TGCAGTGCTAGCGACATCTCTGGCTACACCTTC. This translates into CSASDISGYTF. The gene calls are TRBV20-1 and TRBJ1-2; D ambiguous. The V end lost 3 bases, the J end lost 7 bases, and 9 bases lay between the germline ends. This CDR3 has 11 residues. CDR1 is DFQATT and CDR2 is SNEGSKA in the germline V gene (reference sequence).

In this sample, this clone turned up once. The J gene is TRBJ2-5, the V gene TRBV10-3, with D tentatively TRBD1 or TRBD2 (6 bases each). V lost 6 bases and J 0 bases, leaving 11 bases between the germline ends. CDR1 and CDR2 from the germline V gene are ENHRY and SYGVKD. This CDR3 is built from 14 residues. In nucleotides, the CDR3 is TGTGCCATCAGACGGGGGCCTGACCAAGAGACCCAGTACTTC. Residues: CAIRRGPDQETQYF.

V and J are TRBV28 and TRBJ2-5; no firm D call. The ends were cut back, 8 bases at V and 0 bases at J, with 10 bases in the middle. Germline assignment: CDR1 MDHEN and CDR2 SYDVKM. CDR3 length equals 13 residues. CDR3 sequence: CASLGQNQETQYF. In nucleotides, the CDR3 is TGTGCCAGCCTTGGGCAGAACCAAGAGACCCAGTACTTC.

This chain joins TRBV15 and TRBJ2-7; D call uncertain. Per germline, CDR1 LNHNV and CDR2 YYDKDF (reference sequence). Deletions cut 7 bases from V and 4 bases from J, with 11 bases between. CDR3 length: 12 residues. This CDR3 reads CATTQAGYEQYF. For the CDR3, the DNA is TGTGCCACCACCCAGGCTGGTTACGAGCAGTACTTC.

This clone occurred once. The rearrangement joins TRBV11-1 to TRBJ2-2, with 9 nucleotides matching TRBD2. The germline CDR1 and CDR2 sequences are SGHAT and FQDESV (reference sequence). The V segment lost 0 bases and the J segment 1 base; nucleotides outside the gene matches: 3. This CDR3 region has 17 residues. Here the CDR3 DNA reads TGTGCCAGCAGCTTAGCGCGGGGGGGCCGGAACACCGGGGAGCTGTTTTTT. It encodes CASSLARGGRNTGELFF.

A remark on this clone: The junction departs from germline at one end; a sequencing error may be responsible. The sample has other DNA sequences that encode this CDR3 too. This chain links TRBV7-3 with TRBJ1-2, with a possible D match to TRBD1 (6 bases). The CDR3 covers 15 residues. Germline CDR1 is SGHTA and CDR2 is FQGTGA. The CDR3 DNA reads as TGTGCCAGCAGCTCAAGGCGTGGGGACACGGATGGCTATACCTTC. It translates to CASSSRRGDTDGYTF.

This rearrangement joins TRBV2 to TRBJ2-1, with D perhaps TRBD1 or TRBD2 (5 bases each). Germline values: CDR1 SNHLY, CDR2 FYNNEI. The ends were cut back, 8 bases at V and 0 bases at J, with 14 bases in the middle. CDR3 length equals 15 residues. CDR3 DNA sequence: TGTGCCAGCGGTCAAGGGACCAGCTCCTACAATGAGCAGTTCTTC. It yields the protein CASGQGTSSYNEQFF.

This clone was seen a few times. V usage is TRBV15 and J usage is TRBJ1-1, with 10 bases that match TRBD1. J lost 3 bases, V lost 4 bases, and 5 bases had no gene match. Germline V CDR1 and CDR2: LNHNV, YYDKDF (reference sequence). This CDR3 comprises 15 residues. CDR3 nucleotide sequence: TGTGCCACCAGCACCGGACAGGGGGTCGACACTGAAGCTTTCTTT. Its protein is CATSTGQGVDTEAFF.

A remark on this clone: The junction departs from the called germline gene at one end, perhaps through a read error. The chain joins TRBV7-7 to TRBJ1-1, with no clear D. CDR1 is SSHAT, CDR2 FNYEAQ, per germline (reference sequence). The CDR3 runs to 13 residues. DNA for the CDR3: TGTGCTAGCAGCGTACGGTGGGACACTGAAGCTTTCTTT. The encoded protein is CASSVRWDTEAFF.

The chain recombines TRBV18 with TRBJ1-3; no definite D call. The CDR3 extends over 16 amino acids. The ends were cut back, 0 bases at V and 1 base at J, with 10 bases in the middle. Germline V gene data show CDR1 as KGHSH and CDR2 as LQKENI. The CDR3 region is CASSPPYVGSGNTIYF. CDR3 DNA sequence: TGTGCCAGCTCACCACCGTACGTGGGGTCTGGAAACACCATATATTTT.

This clone appeared a few times. V and J are TRBV7-9 and TRBJ2-5; 8 positions agree with TRBD2. V dropped 4 bases and J dropped 5; count of bases not matched to a gene: 6. This CDR3 is 14 amino acids long. Germline loops: CDR1 SEHNR, CDR2 FQNEAQ (reference sequence). CDR3 coding DNA: TGTGCCAGCAGCTCCGTTTCGGGAGGGGAGACCCAGTACTTC. Its protein product is CASSSVSGGETQYF.

In this sample, this clone turned up once. The chain joins TRBV18 to TRBJ1-1, with 10 positions matching TRBD1. Germline CDR1 KGHSH, CDR2 LQKENI. This CDR3 has 16 amino acids. Trimming cost V 3 bases and J 5 bases; bases outside gene matches: 9. In DNA form, the CDR3 reads TGTGCCAGCTCACCTGGGACAGGGGTGTCGTGGACTGAAGCTTTCTTT. Its protein product is CASSPGTGVSWTEAFF.

The chain has TRBV5-4 and TRBJ1-1; D call uncertain. Germline loops: CDR1 SGHNT, CDR2 YYREEE (reference sequence). The germline V and J ends were trimmed by 4 bases and 5 bases, with 15 bases remaining between them. CDR3 length equals 14 residues. CDR3 coding DNA: TGTGCCAGCAGCCCGCACCGCCCGGGGACTGAAGCTTTCTTT. The encoded protein is CASSPHRPGTEAFF.

The V call is TRBV20-1, the J call TRBJ1-2; TRBD1 might be the D (5 bases). V was shortened by 6 bases and J by 1 base, with 6 bases between the two germline ends. The CDR3 runs 11 residues. CDR1 DFQATT and CDR2 SNEGSKA come from the germline V gene (reference sequence). CDR3 DNA sequence: TGCAGTGCGACAGATAACTATGGCTACACCTTC. Amino acid sequence: CSATDNYGYTF.

The chain carries TRBV9 and TRBJ2-7; weak D call: TRBD1 (6 bases). This CDR3 is built from 16 residues. Per germline, CDR1 SGDLS and CDR2 YYNGEE. V was cut by 0 bases and J by 2 bases, with 15 bases left in between. CDR3 in DNA: TGTGCCAGCAGCGTAGGCCCCCGGGACACCACCTACGAGCAGTACTTC. Translated: CASSVGPRDTTYEQYF.

The J gene is TRBJ2-5, the V gene TRBV27; a weak D match, TRBD1 (6 bases). V lost 2 bases and J lost 4, with 8 bases in between. Germline V gene data show CDR1 as MNHEY and CDR2 as SMNVEV (reference sequence). This CDR3 has 13 residues. For the CDR3, the DNA is TGTGCCAGCAGTTTAGTAGGGGGAGAGACCCAGTACTTC. Translated: CASSLVGGETQYF.

The V gene is TRBV4-2, the J gene TRBJ2-2; TRBD2 matches 10 bases. This CDR3 has 19 amino acids. V shed 4 bases and J 9 bases; nucleotides not matched to a gene: 20. Germline CDR1 is LGHNA and CDR2 is YNFKEQ. CDR3 region: CASSPIQSGGVGGNRELFF. The CDR3 DNA reads TGTGCCAGCAGCCCGATCCAGAGCGGGGGGGTTGGGGGCAACCGGGAGCTGTTTTTT.

The rearrangement uses TRBV28 and TRBJ1-5; 10 bases align to TRBD1. This CDR3 is 14 amino acids long. V shed 3 bases, J shed 9 bases, and the junction held 5 bases outside the gene matches. Per the germline V gene, CDR1 is MDHEN and CDR2 is SYDVKM. The CDR3 region has the DNA TGTGCCAGCAGTTTCTGGACAGGGGGTGGGCCCCAGCATTTT. This gives the protein CASSFWTGGGPQHF. The variable domain in full, completed from reference TRBV28 and TRBJ1-5, reads DVKVTQSSRYLVKRTGEKVFLECVQDMDHENMFWYRQDPGLGLRLIYFSYDVKMKEKGDIPEGYSVSREKKERFSLILESASTNQTSMYLCASSFWTGGGPQHFGDGTRLSIL.